Listed here are 2 T cell receptor beta chains from one sample, sequenced in a study of cytomegalovirus exposure and HLA in healthy donors. Use of 60 Vbeta and 13 Jbeta primers characterized the PCR. TCRdb keeps only in-frame clones here, not all; method: immunoSEQ multiplex PCR. Of 100,000 to 150,000 clones listed, about 11% are singletons. Sample: PBMCs. The source is a woman between 18 and 30 years old in good health and CMV-seropositive.

The chain has TRBV5-1 and TRBJ2-7, with TRBD2 as a possible D gene (6 bases). V was clipped by 1 base and J by 4 bases, with 9 bases between them. The germline CDR1 and CDR2 sequences are SGHRS and YFSETQ. The CDR3 runs 13 residues. The CDR3 DNA follows: TGCGCCAGCAGCTTGACGGGGGTATACGAGCAGTACTTC. It yields the protein CASSLTGVYEQYF.

This clone was observed a few times. The chain carries TRBV6-5 and TRBJ2-3; tentatively, D is TRBD2 (6 bases). CDR1 is MNHEY and CDR2 is SVGAGI in the germline V gene. The CDR3 totals 14 residues. V was shortened by 5 bases and J by 6 bases, with 15 bases between the two germline ends. CDR3 coding DNA: TGTGCCAGCAGTCCAGTTGGGGGGTACGATACGCAGTATTTT. Protein sequence: CASSPVGGYDTQYF.